This passage covers 16 T cell receptor beta chains from one sample sequenced in a study of blood T cells in healthy people across ages. Then a second PCR, running about 6 to 12 cycles, was carried out with a sample-barcoded 5' primer and a J-beta primer mix. A single record per CDR3 protein comes from TCRdb applying MiXCR to the 5' RACE reads. Of about 320,000 distinct CDR3 sequences detected, around 30% appear once; the ten largest clones hold around 30%. The sequenced material came from blood. The receptors were gathered from a woman in her 70s in good health.

This clonotype was seen a handful of times. The chain couples TRBV7-9 to TRBJ2-3; no firm D call. CDR3 length equals 13 residues. V was cut by 4 bases and J by 4 bases, with 9 bases left in between. The V gene's germline CDR1 is SEHNR and CDR2 FQNEAQ (reference sequence). Here the CDR3 reads CASSYRAPDTQYF. Written as DNA, the CDR3 is TGTGCCAGCAGCTATCGAGCCCCAGATACGCAGTATTTT.

The genes are TRBV5-1 and TRBJ2-3; no firm D call. V was trimmed by 4 bases and J by 2 bases, leaving 11 bases between them. CDR3 length: 14 residues. In germline, CDR1 is SGHRS, CDR2 YFSETQ. CDR3 DNA: TGCGCCAGCAGCCTTGACCCGGCCACAGATACGCAGTATTTT. This gives the protein CASSLDPATDTQYF.

The chain links TRBV4-3 to TRBJ2-5, with D perhaps matching TRBD2 (5 bases). The closer fit of TRBJ2-7 to the DNA end suggests the J call may be wrong. Germline V lookup: CDR1 LGHNA, CDR2 YSLEER. The CDR3 is 14 residues long. The CDR3 is CASSQDSRGYEQYF. The CDR3 nucleotides read TGCGCCAGCAGCCAAGATTCCCGGGGCTACGAGCAGTACTTC.

This clonotype occurred a few times. The chain joins TRBV15 to TRBJ2-5, with D tentatively TRBD2 (5 bases). The end of the DNA aligns better with TRBJ2-1, so the J call may be wrong. This CDR3 has 16 amino acids. CDR1 and CDR2 from the germline V gene are LNHNV and YYDKDF (reference sequence). Written as DNA, the CDR3 is TGTGCCACCAGCAGAGATAGCGCGGCTCCCTACAATGAGCAGTTCTTC. This codes for CATSRDSAAPYNEQFF.

This clonotype was counted ten times or more. The chain employs TRBV7-2 and TRBJ2-2, with unresolved D. V lost 1 base, J lost 7 bases, and 7 bases lay in between. This CDR3 contains 13 residues. Germline CDR1 and CDR2: SGHTA and FQGNSA. The CDR3 loop reads CASSLGGYGELFF. As DNA, the CDR3 is TGTGCCAGCAGCTTAGGGGGTTACGGGGAGCTGTTTTTT.

In DNA, the CDR3 is TGTGCCAGTAAGGGGGCTACAGAGAACACTGAAGCTTTCTTT. Its protein is CASKGATENTEAFF. The chain links TRBV19 to TRBJ1-1; TRBD1 matches 7 bases. The germline CDR1 and CDR2 sequences are LNHDA and SQIVND (reference sequence). This CDR3 spans 14 amino acids. The V segment lost 7 bases and the J segment 1 base; nucleotides outside the gene matches: 6.

The chain employs TRBV6-5 and TRBJ2-3, with 7 bases that match TRBD2. CDR1 is MNHEY and CDR2 is SVGAGI in the germline V gene. This CDR3 comprises 14 residues. V lost 6 bases to trimming and J lost 3 bases; unmatched junction nucleotides: 6. This CDR3 is CASRASGATDTQYF. Written as DNA, the CDR3 is TGTGCCAGCAGGGCTAGCGGAGCTACAGATACGCAGTATTTT.

This clonotype was observed a handful of times. J is TRBJ2-4 and V is TRBV2; D is possibly TRBD1 or TRBD2 (5 bases each). Germline loops: CDR1 SNHLY, CDR2 FYNNEI. The CDR3 is made up of 13 amino acids. V was pared by 10 bases and J by 0 bases, with 10 bases between. The CDR3 nucleotides are TGTGCCAACCGGGGCCAAGCCAAAAACATTCAGTACTTC. Its protein product is CANRGQAKNIQYF.

This clonotype was counted a few times. The rearrangement joins TRBV28 to TRBJ2-1; 11 bases map to TRBD2. Germline loops: CDR1 MDHEN, CDR2 SYDVKM. This CDR3 is 16 amino acids long. V shed 3 bases and J 7 bases; nucleotides not matched to a gene: 8. The CDR3 protein is CASSLIAGGSRNEQFF. The CDR3 bases are TGTGCCAGCAGTTTGATAGCGGGAGGGTCCAGGAATGAGCAGTTCTTC. Drawing the rest from reference TRBV28 and TRBJ2-1, the complete variable domain is DVKVTQSSRYLVKRTGEKVFLECVQDMDHENMFWYRQDPGLGLRLIYFSYDVKMKEKGDIPEGYSVSREKKERFSLILESASTNQTSMYLCASSLIAGGSRNEQFFGPGTRLTVL.

The table lists this clonotype with many counts. The chain uses TRBV15 and TRBJ2-5; D gene ambiguous. The germline V gene encodes CDR1 LNHNV and CDR2 YYDKDF (reference sequence). Trimming took off 3 bases at V and 4 bases at J, with 6 bases between the two ends. This CDR3 comprises 12 residues. The CDR3 region has the DNA TGTGCCACCAGCAGTACAATAGAGACCCAGTACTTC. This codes for CATSSTIETQYF.

This clonotype was seen more than once but under ten times. The CDR3: CATSLKGITYNEQFF. CDR3 nucleotide sequence: TGTGCCACCAGCTTAAAAGGGATCACCTACAATGAGCAGTTCTTC. The chain employs TRBV15 and TRBJ2-1, with D unresolved. The germline V and J ends were trimmed by 5 bases and 2 bases, with 13 bases remaining between them. The CDR3 runs to 15 residues. Germline lookup yields CDR1 LNHNV and CDR2 YYDKDF (reference sequence).

This clonotype was seen only a few times. The chain carries TRBV12-5 and TRBJ2-1; possibly TRBD1 for D (5 bases). The CDR3 runs 16 residues. CDR1 and CDR2 (germline): LGHNT, FRNRAP. V was pared by 1 base and J by 0 bases, with 10 bases between. The CDR3 loop is CASGLGQLSSYNEQFF. For the CDR3, the DNA is TGTGCTAGTGGTTTGGGACAGTTGAGCTCCTACAATGAGCAGTTCTTC.

Only a few counts were recorded for this clonotype. The chain combines TRBV12-3 or TRBV12-4 with TRBJ1-5; unclear D gene. CDR3 length: 14 amino acids. Trimming removed 6 bases from V and 7 bases from J, with 16 bases in between. CDR3: CASSLSGFGQPQHF. The CDR3, as DNA: TGTGCCAGCAGCCTCAGTGGGTTTGGGCAGCCCCAGCATTTT.

This clonotype appeared a few times. The chain links TRBV4-1 to TRBJ2-7; the D is unclear. CDR1 and CDR2 (germline): MGHRA, YSYEKL. The CDR3 covers 15 residues. V shed 0 bases and J shed 2 bases, with 11 bases lying between them. DNA of the CDR3: TGCGCCAGCAGCCAAGATGCCGGCCAGGCCTACGAGCAGTACTTC. Its protein product is CASSQDAGQAYEQYF.

Points on this clonotype: This likely comes from a read error, as the CDR3 has no conserved phenylalanine or tryptophan at its end. This rearrangement joins TRBV5-5 to TRBJ1-4; D unresolved. Trimming left V 2 bases short and J 0 bases short, with 5 bases between. Germline CDR1 reads SGHKS; CDR2 reads YYEKEE (reference sequence). The CDR3 extends over 14 amino acids. In DNA, the CDR3 is TGTGCCAGCAGCTTTCAGCCAACTAATGAAAAACTGTTTCTT. Residues: CASSFQPTNEKLFL.

This clonotype was found a few times. This chain connects TRBV28 to TRBJ2-7; TRBD1 agrees at 7 bases. This CDR3 has 17 amino acids. Germline CDR1 reads MDHEN; CDR2 reads SYDVKM. V lost 2 bases to trimming and J lost 9 bases; unmatched junction nucleotides: 19. The CDR3 DNA is TGTGCCAGCAGTTTACCCCACCTTCGACAGGGTCCTACGAGGCAGTACTTC. Its protein product is CASSLPHLRQGPTRQYF.